This T cell receptor (beta chain) stems from a study of blood T cell repertoires in COVID-19. Study in general: COVID-19 samples collected from the United States, Italy and Spain covered acute and convalescent phases. The analysed material was cDNA or gDNA that came from T cells, B-cell-depleted T cells, or PBMCs.

Participants were placed into cohorts based on the clinical history they reported. Two consecutive negative NP/OP PCR tests, clearance, or resolved symptoms defined Cohort 3 recovery. This CDR3 contains 14 residues. V lost 6 bases, J lost 0 bases, and 9 bases lay in between. CDR1 is LGHDT and CDR2 is YNNKEL in the germline V gene (reference sequence). TCRdb's table, derived via immunoSEQ multiplex PCR, lists solely in-frame clones and lacks some. The sample lists about 270,000 clones; 88% were seen once. The chain combines TRBV3-1 (or the pseudogene TRBV3-2) with TRBJ1-3; D is undetermined. The source of this sequence is a woman between 45 and 65 years old who had recovered from COVID-19. The sequenced sample was PBMCs or T cells enriched from blood (not recorded which). The DNA for the CDR3 is TGTGCCAGCAGGCTCAGTAACTCTGGAAACACCATATATTTT. This translates into CASRLSNSGNTIYF.